The 13 T cell receptor beta chains below all came from one sample that was sequenced in a study of T cell responses to AZD1222 COVID-19 vaccine. Generated by immunoSEQ multiplex PCR, the TCRdb table keeps only in-frame clones and is missing some. The data contain 150,000 or so clones, around 90% of them seen just once; the ten biggest clones take up about 3%. Source: peripheral blood, taken on day 0 of AZD1222 vaccination. The receptors stem from an adult in good health.

This rearrangement joins TRBV5-1 to TRBJ2-3; the match to TRBD2 covers 9 bases. Germline V lookup: CDR1 SGHRS, CDR2 YFSETQ. This CDR3 region has 17 residues. J gave up 3 bases and V 7 bases, and 15 bases lay outside the gene matches. For the CDR3, the DNA is TGCGCCAGCTCCCCAGCGGGGGGACTTCTATGGACAGATACGCAGTATTTT. This sequence encodes CASSPAGGLLWTDTQYF.

This clone was recorded a few times. V gene TRBV15 combines with J gene TRBJ2-7, with D tentatively TRBD1 (5 bases). CDR3 size: 14 residues. Between the trimmed V and J ends, which lost 2 bases and 9 bases, there was a span of 17 bases. From germline, CDR1 is LNHNV and CDR2 YYDKDF (reference sequence). The CDR3 coding sequence is TGTGCCACCAGCAGACCTCCTGCATTTAGGGGGCAGTACTTC. Amino acids: CATSRPPAFRGQYF. Looking up the rest from reference TRBV15 and TRBJ2-7 gives the full variable domain: DAMVIQNPRYQVTQFGKPVTLSCSQTLNHNVMYWYQQKSSQAPKLLFHYYDKDFNNEADTPDNFQSRRPNTSFCFLDIRSPGLGDTAMYLCATSRPPAFRGQYFGPGTRLTVT.

This chain connects TRBV6-2 or TRBV6-3 to TRBJ1-5; D call uncertain. Germline V gene data show CDR1 as MNHEY and CDR2 as SVGEGT. CDR3 length equals 14 residues. V was cut by 2 bases and J by 0 bases, with 5 bases left in between. The CDR3 coding sequence is TGTGCCAGCAGTTACCTCAATAGCAATCAGCCCCAGCATTTT. Translation: CASSYLNSNQPQHF.

The rearrangement joins TRBV15 to TRBJ1-3; D is unresolved. There are 15 residues in the CDR3. Germline CDR1 reads LNHNV; CDR2 reads YYDKDF (reference sequence). V lost 5 bases and J lost 0, with 11 bases in between. The CDR3, as DNA: TGTGCCACCAGCTCCCGGGAATCCTCTGGAAACACCATATATTTT. Translation gives CATSSRESSGNTIYF.

The chain employs TRBV9 and TRBJ2-3, with D possibly being TRBD2 (6 bases). The V gene lost 0 bases and the J gene lost 2 bases, with 10 bases spanning the gap. CDR3 size: 15 residues. Germline-derived CDR1 and CDR2 are SGDLS and YYNGEE. The CDR3 loop is CASSVAGGVTDTQYF. As DNA, the CDR3 is TGTGCCAGCAGCGTAGCTGGAGGGGTCACAGATACGCAGTATTTT.

CDR3 bases: TGTGCCAGCAGCTTCAGAACCGGAACCCTCTCCCCTGATACGCAGTATTTT. Protein: CASSFRTGTLSPDTQYF. The chain employs TRBV13 and TRBJ2-3, with no clear D. CDR1 is PRHDT and CDR2 is FYEKMQ in the germline V gene (reference sequence). The CDR3 spans 17 residues. V dropped 3 bases and J dropped 6 bases, with 22 bases sitting between them.

This clone came up once. The chain recombines TRBV12-2 with TRBJ2-3; the table's D call of TRBD2 was not tested on the DNA. TRBV12-2 is a listed pseudogene. CDR3 length equals 14 residues. As DNA, the CDR3 is TGTGCAAGTCGCTCTAGCGGGAGCTCAGATACGCAGTATTTT. Its translation is CASRSSGSSDTQYF.

This chain joins TRBV7-9 and TRBJ2-6; perhaps TRBD1 as D (5 bases). The CDR3 totals 15 residues. V dropped 6 bases and J dropped 4 bases, with 13 bases sitting between them. Germline V gene data show CDR1 as SEHNR and CDR2 as FQNEAQ (reference sequence). CDR3 DNA sequence: TGTGCCAGCAGTTCTACAGGTTCGGGGGCCAACGTCCTGACTTTC. Its protein is CASSSTGSGANVLTF.

The V gene is TRBV2, the J gene TRBJ1-5; 7 bases match TRBD1. V trimming: 6 bases; J trimming: 4 bases; junction bases outside the gene matches: 6. The CDR3 has 14 amino acids. Germline V gene lookup returns CDR1 SNHLY and CDR2 FYNNEI. Here the CDR3 DNA reads TGTGCCAGCAGCAGGGGGGAGGGAAATCAGCCCCAGCATTTT. The encoded protein is CASSRGEGNQPQHF.

The J gene is TRBJ1-2, the V gene TRBV6-5, with TRBD1 identical over 10 bases. CDR3 length: 15 amino acids. With V trimmed by 5 bases and J by 3 bases, 6 bases remained unmatched. The germline gives CDR1 MNHEY, CDR2 SVGAGI. This chain's CDR3 is CASSLIGQGDYGYTF. The CDR3 nucleotides read TGTGCCAGCAGTCTTATTGGACAGGGGGACTATGGCTACACCTTC.

This chain links TRBV5-5 with TRBJ1-1, with D possibly TRBD1 on 6 matching bases. Germline V CDR1 and CDR2: SGHKS, YYEKEE (reference sequence). V lost 4 bases and J 1 base, leaving 17 bases between the germline ends. The CDR3 totals 16 residues. CDR3 coding DNA: TGTGCCAGCAGCGCTCCTCCCGGGACACCGAACACTGAAGCTTTCTTT. It translates to CASSAPPGTPNTEAFF.

The chain is built from TRBV25-1 and TRBJ2-7, with TRBD1 matching over 9 bases. Germline trimming cut 1 base from V and 1 base from J; bases unmatched to any gene: 2. This CDR3 is built from 15 residues. Per germline, CDR1 MGHDK and CDR2 SYGVNS. In DNA form, the CDR3 reads TGTGCCAGCAGTGAATCAGGGACAGGGTCCTACGAGCAGTACTTC. Encoded protein: CASSESGTGSYEQYF.

This chain uses TRBV5-4 with TRBJ2-6; D could derive from TRBD1 or TRBD2 (7 bases each). The CDR3 loop spans 15 amino acids. Germline values: CDR1 SGHNT, CDR2 YYREEE (reference sequence). The V end lost 6 bases, the J end lost 2 bases, and 12 bases lay between the germline ends. CDR3 protein: CASTRGGTGANVLTF. The CDR3 nucleotides are TGTGCCAGCACCAGGGGGGGGACTGGGGCCAACGTCCTGACTTTC.